The 5 T cell receptor beta chains below all came from one sample that was sequenced in a study of cytomegalovirus exposure and HLA in healthy donors. 13 Jbeta primers and 60 Vbeta primers were used for the PCR. Clones were read by immunoSEQ multiplex PCR, and TCRdb kept only the in-frame ones, dropping some. This table holds fewer than 150,000 clones, about 78% found once. Sequencing used PBMCs. These receptors were obtained from a male donor in good health and CMV-seronegative.

This clone was recorded a few times. V gene TRBV7-6 combines with J gene TRBJ2-7; a weak D match, TRBD1 (5 bases). V gave up 1 base and J gave up 6 bases, with 16 bases separating them. The V gene's germline CDR1 is SGHVS and CDR2 FNYEAQ. The CDR3 has 15 amino acids. The CDR3 region is CASSLDAGRLREQYF. As DNA, the CDR3 is TGTGCCAGCAGCTTAGATGCAGGGCGTCTCCGCGAGCAGTACTTC.

The chain recombines TRBV10-3 with TRBJ2-7, with TRBD2 as a possible D gene (5 bases). The germline V and J ends were trimmed by 0 bases and 2 bases, with 11 bases remaining between them. The CDR3 extends over 15 amino acids. The germline V gene encodes CDR1 ENHRY and CDR2 SYGVKD. The CDR3 nucleotides are TGTGCCATCAGTGAGTCTTCCGGGGAAGCCTACGAGCAGTACTTC. This codes for CAISESSGEAYEQYF.

The rearrangement joins TRBV27 to TRBJ1-2; 9 positions match TRBD1. CDR3 length: 14 amino acids. The V and J ends lost 0 bases and 7 bases, in that order; junction bases with no gene match: 3. Germline-derived CDR1 and CDR2 are MNHEY and SMNVEV (reference sequence). CDR3 sequence reads: CASSLSGTGFGYTF. In nucleotides, the CDR3 is TGTGCCAGCAGTTTATCCGGGACAGGGTTTGGCTACACCTTC.

The V call is TRBV29-1, the J call TRBJ1-2; D gene unclear. The CDR3 covers 15 residues. Trimming took 0 bases from V and 3 from J, leaving 14 bases between them. Per the germline V gene, CDR1 is SQVTM and CDR2 is ANQGSEA. CDR3 loop: CSVEDLFQQYYGYTF. Here the CDR3 DNA reads TGCAGCGTTGAAGATCTCTTCCAACAGTACTATGGCTACACCTTC. The variable domain in full, with the rest retrieved from reference TRBV29-1 and TRBJ1-2, is SAVISQKPSRDICQRGTSLTIQCQVDSQVTMMFWYRQQPGQSLTLIATANQGSEATYESGFVIDKFPISRPNLTFSTLTVSNMSPEDSSIYLCSVEDLFQQYYGYTFGSGTRLTVV.

Written as DNA, the CDR3 is TGTGCCAGCAGCCAGACAGGTTTTTCCTACGAGCAGTACTTC. Translating gives CASSQTGFSYEQYF. The chain is built from TRBV9 and TRBJ2-7; D may be TRBD1 (6 bases). V gave up 4 bases and J gave up 1 base, with 12 bases separating them. The CDR3 is 14 residues long. Germline CDR1 reads SGDLS; CDR2 reads YYNGEE. The whole variable domain, remainder taken from reference TRBV9 and TRBJ2-7, is DSGVTQTPKHLITATGQRVTLRCSPRSGDLSVYWYQQSLDQGLQFLIQYYNGEERAKGNILERFSAQQFPDLHSELNLSSLELGDSALYFCASSQTGFSYEQYFGPGTRLTVT.